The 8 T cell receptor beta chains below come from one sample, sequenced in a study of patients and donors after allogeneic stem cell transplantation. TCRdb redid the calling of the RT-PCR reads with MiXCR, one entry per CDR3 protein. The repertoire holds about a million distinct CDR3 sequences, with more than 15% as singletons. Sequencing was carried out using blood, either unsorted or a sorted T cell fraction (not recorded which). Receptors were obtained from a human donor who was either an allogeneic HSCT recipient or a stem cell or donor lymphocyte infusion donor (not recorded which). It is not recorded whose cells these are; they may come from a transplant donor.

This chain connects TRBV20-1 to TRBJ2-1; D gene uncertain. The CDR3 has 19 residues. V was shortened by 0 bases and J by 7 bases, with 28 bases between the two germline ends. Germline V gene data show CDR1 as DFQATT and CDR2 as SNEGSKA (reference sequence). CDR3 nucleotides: TGCAGTGCTAGAGATCGGATAGCCGGGTACCCCTACGCCGATAATGAGCAGTTCTTC. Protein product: CSARDRIAGYPYADNEQFF.

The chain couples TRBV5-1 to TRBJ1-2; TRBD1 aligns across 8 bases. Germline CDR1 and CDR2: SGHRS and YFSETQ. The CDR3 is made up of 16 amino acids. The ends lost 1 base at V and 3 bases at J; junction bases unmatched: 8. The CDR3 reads CASSLWSGGKDYGYTF. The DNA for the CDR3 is TGCGCCAGCAGCTTGTGGTCAGGGGGCAAAGACTATGGCTACACCTTC.

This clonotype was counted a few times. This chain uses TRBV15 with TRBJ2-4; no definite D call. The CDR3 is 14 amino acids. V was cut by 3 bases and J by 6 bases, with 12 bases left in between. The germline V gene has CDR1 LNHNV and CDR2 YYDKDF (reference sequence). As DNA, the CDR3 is TGTGCCACCAGCAGGGGCCTAGGCGGAAACATTCAGTACTTC. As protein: CATSRGLGGNIQYF.

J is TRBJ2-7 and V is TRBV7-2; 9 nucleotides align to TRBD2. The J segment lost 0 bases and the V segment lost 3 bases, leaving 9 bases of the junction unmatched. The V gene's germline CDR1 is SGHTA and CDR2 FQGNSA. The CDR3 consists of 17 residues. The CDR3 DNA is TGTGCCAGCAGCTTCCCGACTAGCGGCAGGACCTCCTACGAGCAGTACTTC. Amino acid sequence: CASSFPTSGRTSYEQYF.

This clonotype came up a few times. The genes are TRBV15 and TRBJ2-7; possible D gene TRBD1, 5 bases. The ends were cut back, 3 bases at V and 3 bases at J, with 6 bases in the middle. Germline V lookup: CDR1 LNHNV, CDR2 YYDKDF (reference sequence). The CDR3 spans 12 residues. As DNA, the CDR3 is TGTGCCACCAGCAGGACAGTCTACGAGCAGTACTTC. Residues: CATSRTVYEQYF.

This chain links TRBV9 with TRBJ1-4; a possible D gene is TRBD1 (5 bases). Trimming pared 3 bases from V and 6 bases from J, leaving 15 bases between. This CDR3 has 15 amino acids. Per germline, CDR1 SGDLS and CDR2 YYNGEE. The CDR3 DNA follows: TGTGCCAGCAGCGAAGGGACTGTGAAGTATGAAAAACTGTTTTTT. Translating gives CASSEGTVKYEKLFF. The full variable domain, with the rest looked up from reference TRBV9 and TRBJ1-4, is DSGVTQTPKHLITATGQRVTLRCSPRSGDLSVYWYQQSLDQGLQFLIQYYNGEERAKGNILERFSAQQFPDLHSELNLSSLELGDSALYFCASSEGTVKYEKLFFGSGTQLSVL.

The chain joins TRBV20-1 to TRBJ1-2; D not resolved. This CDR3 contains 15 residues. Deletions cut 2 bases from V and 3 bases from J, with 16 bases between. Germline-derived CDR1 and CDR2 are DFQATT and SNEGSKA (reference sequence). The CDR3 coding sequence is TGCAGTGCTAGACCACGAGAGGGAGTTCACTATGGCTACACCTTC. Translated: CSARPREGVHYGYTF.

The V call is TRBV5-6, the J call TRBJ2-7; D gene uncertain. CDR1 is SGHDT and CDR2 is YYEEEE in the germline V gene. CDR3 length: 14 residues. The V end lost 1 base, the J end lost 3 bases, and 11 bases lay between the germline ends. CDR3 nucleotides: TGTGCCAGCAGCTTGAAGGAGAACCTCTACGAGCAGTACTTC. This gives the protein CASSLKENLYEQYF. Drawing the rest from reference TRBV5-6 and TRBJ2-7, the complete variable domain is DAGVTQSPTHLIKTRGQQVTLRCSPKSGHDTVSWYQQALGQGPQFIFQYYEEEERQRGNFPDRFSGHQFPNYSSELNVNALLLGDSALYLCASSLKENLYEQYFGPGTRLTVT.